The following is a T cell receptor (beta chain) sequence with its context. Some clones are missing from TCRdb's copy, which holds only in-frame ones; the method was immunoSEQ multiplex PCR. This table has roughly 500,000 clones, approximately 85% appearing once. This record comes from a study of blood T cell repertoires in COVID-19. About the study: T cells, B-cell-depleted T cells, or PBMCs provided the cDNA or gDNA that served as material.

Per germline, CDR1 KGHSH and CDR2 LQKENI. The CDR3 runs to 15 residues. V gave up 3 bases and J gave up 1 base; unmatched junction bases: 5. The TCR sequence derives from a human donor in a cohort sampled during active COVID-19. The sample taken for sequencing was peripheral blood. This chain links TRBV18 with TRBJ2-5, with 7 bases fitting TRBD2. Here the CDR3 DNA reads TGTGCCAGCTCACCCCCGCAGCGGGGCCAAGAGACCCAGTACTTC. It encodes CASSPPQRGQETQYF.